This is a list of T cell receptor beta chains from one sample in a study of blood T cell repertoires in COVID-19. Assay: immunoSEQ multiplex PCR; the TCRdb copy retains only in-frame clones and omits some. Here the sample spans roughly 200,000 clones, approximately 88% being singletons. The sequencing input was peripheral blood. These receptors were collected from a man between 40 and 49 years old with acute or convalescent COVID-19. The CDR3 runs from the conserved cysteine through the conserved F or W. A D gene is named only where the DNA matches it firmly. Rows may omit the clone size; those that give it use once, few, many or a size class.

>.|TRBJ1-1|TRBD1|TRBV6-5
TGTGCCAGCAGTTACTCCGGCAGGGGGCTCGAAGCTTTCTTT
CASSYSGRGLEAFF
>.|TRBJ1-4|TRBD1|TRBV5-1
TGCGCCAGCAGCTCCGGTTCCCTGGACAGGGGGAATGAAAAACTGTTTTTT
CASSSGSLDRGNEKLFF
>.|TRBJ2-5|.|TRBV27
TGTGCCAGCAGTTTATCCCTGGGAGCTGGCCAAGAGACCCAGTACTTC
CASSLSLGAGQETQYF
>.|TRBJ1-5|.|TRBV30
TGTGCCTGGAGTGTAGAAACGGGCAATCAGCCCCAGCATTTT
CAWSVETGNQPQHF
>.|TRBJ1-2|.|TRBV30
TGTGCCTGGAGTCCATCGGGGGACTATGGCTACACCTTC
CAWSPSGDYGYTF
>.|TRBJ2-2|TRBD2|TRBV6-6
TGTGCCAGCAGTTACGGGCCTAGCGGGGGTGCCGGGGAGCTGTTTTTT
CASSYGPSGGAGELFF
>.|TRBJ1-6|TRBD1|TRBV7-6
TGTGCCAGCAGCTCCGGACAGGGGGCAGTAAATTCACCCCTCCACTTT
CASSSGQGAVNSPLHF
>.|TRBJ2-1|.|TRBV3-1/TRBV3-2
TGTGCCACCTATAGCGGTAGCACTTACAATGAGCAGTTCTTC
CATYSGSTYNEQFF
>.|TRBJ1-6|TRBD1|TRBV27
TGTGCCAGCAGTCCCTTCGCCAGGGGGGCTTATTCACCCCTCCACTTT
CASSPFARGAYSPLHF
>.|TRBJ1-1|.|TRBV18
TGTGCCAGCTCACCACAGAGCATGAACACTGAAGCTTTCTTT
CASSPQSMNTEAFF
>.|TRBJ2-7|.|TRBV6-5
TGTGCCAGCAGTTACTCTAGGGGAGGCGAGCAGTACTTC
CASSYSRGGEQYF
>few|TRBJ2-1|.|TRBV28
TGTGCCAGCAGTTTAAGTGGGGCGACTCGCTTCAATGAGCAGTTCTTC
CASSLSGATRFNEQFF
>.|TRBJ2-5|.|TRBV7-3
TGTGCCAGCAGCTTAAGTGCAGGGGAAATGGAGACCCAGTACTTC
CASSLSAGEMETQYF
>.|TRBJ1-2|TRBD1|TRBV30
TGTGCCTGGACGGGGACAGGGCAAGGTGGCTACACCTTC
CAWTGTGQGGYTF
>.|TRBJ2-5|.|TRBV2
TGTGCCAGCAGGACCGGGGGCGGGGGAAACCAAGAGACCCAGTACTTC
CASRTGGGGNQETQYF
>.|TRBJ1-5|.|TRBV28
TGTGCCAGCAGTTTAGGGGGAGGTAGCAATCAGCCCCAGCATTTT
CASSLGGGSNQPQHF
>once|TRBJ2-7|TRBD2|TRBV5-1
TGCGCCAGCAGCTCCTTATCCGGACTAGCGGCTTACGAGCAGTACTTC
CASSSLSGLAAYEQYF
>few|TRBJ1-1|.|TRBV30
TGTGCCTGGAGAGAACCTGGCCCGAGGACTGAAGCTTTCTTT
CAWREPGPRTEAFF